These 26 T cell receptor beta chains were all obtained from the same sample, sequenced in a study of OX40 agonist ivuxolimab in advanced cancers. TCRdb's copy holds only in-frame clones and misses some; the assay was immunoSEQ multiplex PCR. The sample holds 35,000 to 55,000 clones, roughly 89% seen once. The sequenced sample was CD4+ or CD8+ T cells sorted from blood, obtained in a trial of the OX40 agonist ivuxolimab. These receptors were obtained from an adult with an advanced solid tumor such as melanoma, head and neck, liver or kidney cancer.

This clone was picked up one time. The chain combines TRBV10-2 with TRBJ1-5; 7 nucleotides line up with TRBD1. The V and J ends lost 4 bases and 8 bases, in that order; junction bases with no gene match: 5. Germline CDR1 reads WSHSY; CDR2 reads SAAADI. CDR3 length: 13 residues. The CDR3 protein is CASSADRVEPQHF. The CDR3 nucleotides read TGCGCCAGCAGTGCCGACAGGGTCGAGCCCCAGCATTTT.

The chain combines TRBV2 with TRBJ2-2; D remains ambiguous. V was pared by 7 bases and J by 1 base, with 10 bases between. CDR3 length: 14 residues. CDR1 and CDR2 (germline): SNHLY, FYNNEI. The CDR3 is CASKLGQNTGELFF. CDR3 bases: TGTGCCAGCAAGTTAGGGCAGAACACCGGGGAGCTGTTTTTT. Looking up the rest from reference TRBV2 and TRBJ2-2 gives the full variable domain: EPEVTQTPSHQVTQMGQEVILRCVPISNHLYFYWYRQILGQKVEFLVSFYNNEISEKSEIFDDQFSVERPDGSNFTLKIRSTKLEDSAMYFCASKLGQNTGELFFGEGSRLTVL.

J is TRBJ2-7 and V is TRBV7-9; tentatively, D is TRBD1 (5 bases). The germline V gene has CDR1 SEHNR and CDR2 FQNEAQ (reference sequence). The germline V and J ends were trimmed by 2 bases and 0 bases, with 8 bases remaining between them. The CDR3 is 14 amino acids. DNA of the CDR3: TGTGCCAGCAGCTTAAGACAGAGCTCCTACGAGCAGTACTTC. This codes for CASSLRQSSYEQYF.

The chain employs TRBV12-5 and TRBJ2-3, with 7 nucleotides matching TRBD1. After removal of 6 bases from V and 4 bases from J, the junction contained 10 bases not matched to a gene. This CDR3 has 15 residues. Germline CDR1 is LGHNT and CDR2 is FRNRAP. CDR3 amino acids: CASGKGGRDADTQYF. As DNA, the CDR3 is TGTGCTAGTGGCAAAGGGGGCAGGGACGCAGATACGCAGTATTTT.

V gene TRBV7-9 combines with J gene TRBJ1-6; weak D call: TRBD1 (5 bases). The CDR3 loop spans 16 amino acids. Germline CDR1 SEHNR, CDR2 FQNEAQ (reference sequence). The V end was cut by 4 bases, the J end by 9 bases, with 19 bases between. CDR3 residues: CASSYYNRGLSSPLHF. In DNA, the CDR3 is TGTGCCAGCAGCTACTACAACCGGGGACTTAGTTCACCCCTCCACTTT. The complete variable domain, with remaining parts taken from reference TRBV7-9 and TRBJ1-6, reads DTGVSQNPRHKITKRGQNVTFRCDPISEHNRLYWYRQTLGQGPEFLTYFQNEAQLEKSRLLSDRFSAERPKGSFSTLEIQRTEQGDSAMYLCASSYYNRGLSSPLHFGNGTRLTVT.

The CDR3 sequence is CAISESDSPAGELFF. The CDR3 nucleotides are TGTGCCATCAGTGAGTCGGACAGTCCCGCCGGGGAGCTGTTTTTT. This chain links TRBV10-3 with TRBJ2-2, with D perhaps matching TRBD1 (6 bases). The V and J ends lost 0 bases and 6 bases respectively, with 11 bases between them. The CDR3 contains 15 residues. The germline CDR1 and CDR2 sequences are ENHRY and SYGVKD.

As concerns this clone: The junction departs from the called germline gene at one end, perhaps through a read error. The CDR3 sequence is CASSSTGAGELFF. CDR3 nucleotide sequence: TGTGCTAGCAGCTCGACGGGGGCCGGGGAGCTGTTTTTT. The rearrangement uses TRBV7-7 and TRBJ2-2, with D possibly matching TRBD2 (6 bases). Germline loops: CDR1 SSHAT, CDR2 FNYEAQ (reference sequence). The CDR3 runs 13 residues. The whole variable domain, filled in from reference TRBV7-7 and TRBJ2-2, reads GAGVSQSPRYKVTKRGQDVTLRCDPISSHATLYWYQQALGQGPEFLTYFNYEAQPDKSGLPSDRFSAERPEGSISTLTIQRTEQRDSAMYRCASSSTGAGELFFGEGSRLTVL.

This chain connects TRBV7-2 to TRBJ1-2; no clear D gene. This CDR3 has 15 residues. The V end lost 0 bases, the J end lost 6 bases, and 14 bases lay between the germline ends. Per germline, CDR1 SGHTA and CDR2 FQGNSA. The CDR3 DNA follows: TGTGCCAGCAGCTTAGCCCCTGGTTTGGGGAATGGCTACACCTTC. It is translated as CASSLAPGLGNGYTF.

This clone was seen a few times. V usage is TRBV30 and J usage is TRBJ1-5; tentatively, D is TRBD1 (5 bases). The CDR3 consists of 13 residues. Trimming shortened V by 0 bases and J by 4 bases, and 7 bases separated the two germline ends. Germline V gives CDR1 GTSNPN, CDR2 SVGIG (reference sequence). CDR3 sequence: CAWSVEGNQPQHF. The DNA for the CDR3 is TGTGCCTGGAGTGTAGAGGGGAATCAGCCCCAGCATTTT.

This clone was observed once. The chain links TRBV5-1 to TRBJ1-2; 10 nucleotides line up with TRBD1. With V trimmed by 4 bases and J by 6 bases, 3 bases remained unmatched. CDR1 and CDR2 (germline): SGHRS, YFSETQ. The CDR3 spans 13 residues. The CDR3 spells CASSDDRGHGYTF. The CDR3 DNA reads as TGCGCCAGCAGCGATGACAGGGGGCATGGCTACACCTTC.

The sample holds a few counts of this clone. Written as DNA, the CDR3 is TGTGCCACCGAGGAGACAGGGGCTCAGCCCCAGCATTTT. Translated, it gives CATEETGAQPQHF. V is TRBV10-3 and J is TRBJ1-5; 8 nucleotides agree with TRBD1. V shed 10 bases and J 6 bases; nucleotides not matched to a gene: 8. CDR1 and CDR2 from the germline V gene are ENHRY and SYGVKD. This CDR3 spans 13 amino acids.

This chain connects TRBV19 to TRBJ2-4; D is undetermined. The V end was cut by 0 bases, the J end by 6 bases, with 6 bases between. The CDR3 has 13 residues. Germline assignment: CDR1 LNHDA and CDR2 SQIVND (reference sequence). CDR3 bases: TGTGCCAGTAGTATAGATAAAGGAAACATTCAGTACTTC. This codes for CASSIDKGNIQYF.

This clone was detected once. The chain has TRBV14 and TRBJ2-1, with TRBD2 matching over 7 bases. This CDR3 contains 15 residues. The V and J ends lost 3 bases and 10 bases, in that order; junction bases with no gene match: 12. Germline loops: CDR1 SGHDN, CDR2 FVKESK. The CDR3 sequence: CASSHRASGRREQFF. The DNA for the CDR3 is TGTGCCAGCAGCCATCGGGCTAGCGGCCGGAGGGAGCAGTTCTTC.

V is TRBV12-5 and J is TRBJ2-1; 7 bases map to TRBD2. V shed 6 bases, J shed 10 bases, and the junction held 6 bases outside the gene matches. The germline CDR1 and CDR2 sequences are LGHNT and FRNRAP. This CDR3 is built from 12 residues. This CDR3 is CASGQPSGEQFF. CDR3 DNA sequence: TGTGCTAGTGGGCAACCTAGCGGCGAGCAGTTCTTC.

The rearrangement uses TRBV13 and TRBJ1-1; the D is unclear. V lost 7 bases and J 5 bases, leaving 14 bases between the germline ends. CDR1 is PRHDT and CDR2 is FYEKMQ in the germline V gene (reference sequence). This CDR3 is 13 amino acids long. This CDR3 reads CASTPSLRTEAFF. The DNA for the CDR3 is TGTGCCAGCACCCCCAGTCTGAGGACTGAAGCTTTCTTT.

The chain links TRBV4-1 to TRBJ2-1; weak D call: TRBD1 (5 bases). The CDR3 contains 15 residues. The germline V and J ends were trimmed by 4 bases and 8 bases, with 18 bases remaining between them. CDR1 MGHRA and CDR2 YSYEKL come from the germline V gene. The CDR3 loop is CASSRGGRASYEQFF. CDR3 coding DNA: TGCGCCAGCAGCCGCGGTGGCAGGGCGTCCTATGAGCAGTTCTTC.

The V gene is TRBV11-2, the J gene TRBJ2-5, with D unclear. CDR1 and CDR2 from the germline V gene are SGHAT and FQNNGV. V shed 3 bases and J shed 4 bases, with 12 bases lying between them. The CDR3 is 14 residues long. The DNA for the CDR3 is TGTGCCAGCAGCTTGATGCTAGATATAGAGACCCAGTACTTC. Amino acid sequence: CASSLMLDIETQYF.

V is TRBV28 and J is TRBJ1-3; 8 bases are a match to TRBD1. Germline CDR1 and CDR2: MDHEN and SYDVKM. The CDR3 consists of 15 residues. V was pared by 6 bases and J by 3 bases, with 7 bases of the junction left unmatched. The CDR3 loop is CASRGGGTGGNTIYF. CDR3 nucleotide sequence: TGTGCCAGCAGGGGGGGCGGGACAGGTGGAAACACCATATATTTT.

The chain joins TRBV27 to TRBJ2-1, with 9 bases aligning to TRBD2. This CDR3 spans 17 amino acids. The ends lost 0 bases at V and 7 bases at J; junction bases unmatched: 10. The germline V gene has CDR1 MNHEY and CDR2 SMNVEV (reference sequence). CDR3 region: CASSLSPGGRAFNEQFF. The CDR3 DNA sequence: TGTGCCAGCAGTTTATCTCCGGGCGGGAGGGCCTTTAATGAGCAGTTCTTC.

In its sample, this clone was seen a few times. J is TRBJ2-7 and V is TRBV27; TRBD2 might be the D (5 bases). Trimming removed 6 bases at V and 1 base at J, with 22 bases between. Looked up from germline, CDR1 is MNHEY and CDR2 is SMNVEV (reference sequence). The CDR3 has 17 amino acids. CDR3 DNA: TGTGCCAGCAGGCCTCTTTGGCTACTAGAAGGGTCCTACGAGCAGTACTTC. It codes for CASRPLWLLEGSYEQYF.

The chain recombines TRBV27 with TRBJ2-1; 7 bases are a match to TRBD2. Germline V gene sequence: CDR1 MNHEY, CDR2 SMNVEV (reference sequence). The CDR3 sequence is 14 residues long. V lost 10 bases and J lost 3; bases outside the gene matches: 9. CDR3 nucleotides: TGTGCCACCCGGACCCGGGGGGTCTACAATGAGCAGTTCTTC. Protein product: CATRTRGVYNEQFF.

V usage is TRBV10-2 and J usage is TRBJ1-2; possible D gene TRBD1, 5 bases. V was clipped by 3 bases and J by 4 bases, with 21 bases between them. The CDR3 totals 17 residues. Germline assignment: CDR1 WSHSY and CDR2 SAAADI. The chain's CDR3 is CASSDPLSGTARYGYTF. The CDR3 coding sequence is TGCGCCAGCAGTGACCCCCTTTCCGGGACCGCCCGCTATGGCTACACCTTC.

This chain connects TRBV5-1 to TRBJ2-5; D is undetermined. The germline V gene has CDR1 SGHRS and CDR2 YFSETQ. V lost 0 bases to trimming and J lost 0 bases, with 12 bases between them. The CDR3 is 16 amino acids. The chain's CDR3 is CASSLDYIYNQETQYF. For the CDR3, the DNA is TGCGCCAGCAGCTTGGACTACATCTACAACCAAGAGACCCAGTACTTC.

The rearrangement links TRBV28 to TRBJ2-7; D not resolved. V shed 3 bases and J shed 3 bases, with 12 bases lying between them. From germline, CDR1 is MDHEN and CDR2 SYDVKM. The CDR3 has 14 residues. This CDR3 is CASSFTDTLYEQYF. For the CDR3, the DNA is TGTGCCAGCAGTTTTACAGACACCCTCTACGAGCAGTACTTC. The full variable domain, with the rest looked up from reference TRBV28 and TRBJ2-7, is DVKVTQSSRYLVKRTGEKVFLECVQDMDHENMFWYRQDPGLGLRLIYFSYDVKMKEKGDIPEGYSVSREKKERFSLILESASTNQTSMYLCASSFTDTLYEQYFGPGTRLTVT.

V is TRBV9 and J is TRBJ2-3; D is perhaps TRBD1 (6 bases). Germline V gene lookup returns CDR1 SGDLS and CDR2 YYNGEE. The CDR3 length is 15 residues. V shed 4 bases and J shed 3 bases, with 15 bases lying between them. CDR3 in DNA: TGTGCCAGCAGCCCGAATCTAGGACAGACAGATACGCAGTATTTT. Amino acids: CASSPNLGQTDTQYF.

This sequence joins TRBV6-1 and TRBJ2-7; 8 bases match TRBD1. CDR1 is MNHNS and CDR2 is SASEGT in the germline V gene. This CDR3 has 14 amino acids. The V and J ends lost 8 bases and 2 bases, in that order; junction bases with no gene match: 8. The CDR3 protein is CASYWDRPPYEQYF. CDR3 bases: TGTGCCAGCTACTGGGACAGGCCCCCCTACGAGCAGTACTTC.